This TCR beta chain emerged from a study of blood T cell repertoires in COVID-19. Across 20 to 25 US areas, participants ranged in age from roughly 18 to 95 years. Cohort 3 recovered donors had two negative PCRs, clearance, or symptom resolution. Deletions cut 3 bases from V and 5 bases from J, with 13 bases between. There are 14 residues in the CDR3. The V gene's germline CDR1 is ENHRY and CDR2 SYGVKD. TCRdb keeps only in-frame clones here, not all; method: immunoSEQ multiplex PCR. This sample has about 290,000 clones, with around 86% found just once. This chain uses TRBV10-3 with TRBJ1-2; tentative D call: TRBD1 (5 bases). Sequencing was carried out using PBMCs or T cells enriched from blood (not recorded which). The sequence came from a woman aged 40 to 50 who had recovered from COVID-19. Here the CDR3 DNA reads TGTGCCATCAGTGATTCACAGGACCGGTATGGCTACACCTTC. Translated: CAISDSQDRYGYTF.